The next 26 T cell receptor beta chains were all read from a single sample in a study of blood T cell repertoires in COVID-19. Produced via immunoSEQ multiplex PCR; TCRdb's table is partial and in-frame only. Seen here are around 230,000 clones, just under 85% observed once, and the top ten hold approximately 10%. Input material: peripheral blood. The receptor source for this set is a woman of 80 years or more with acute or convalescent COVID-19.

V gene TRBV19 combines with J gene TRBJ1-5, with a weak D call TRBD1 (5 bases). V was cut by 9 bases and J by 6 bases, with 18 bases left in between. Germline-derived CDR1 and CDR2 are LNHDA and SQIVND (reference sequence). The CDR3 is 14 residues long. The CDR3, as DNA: TGTGCCAGCAACCCCCGGGGGGTCCGTCAGCCCCAGCATTTT. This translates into CASNPRGVRQPQHF. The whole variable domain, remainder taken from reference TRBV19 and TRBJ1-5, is DGGITQSPKYLFRKEGQNVTLSCEQNLNHDAMYWYRQDPGQGLRLIYYSQIVNDFQKGDIAEGYSVSREKKESFPLTVTSAQKNPTAFYLCASNPRGVRQPQHFGDGTRLSIL.

The CDR3 is CASSLGGLAVLGTDTQYF. The CDR3 DNA reads TGTGCCAGCAGCTTAGGCGGACTAGCGGTGTTAGGCACAGATACGCAGTATTTT. The chain joins TRBV7-6 to TRBJ2-3; 10 bases align to TRBD2. This CDR3 is 18 amino acids long. The V gene end was trimmed by 1 base and the J gene end by 1 base; junction bases not matched to a gene: 8. Looked up from germline, CDR1 is SGHVS and CDR2 is FNYEAQ. Using reference TRBV7-6 and TRBJ2-3 for the parts outside the CDR3, the full variable domain is GAGVSQSPRYKVTKRGQDVALRCDPISGHVSLYWYRQALGQGPEFLTYFNYEAQQDKSGLPNDRFSAERPEGSISTLTIQRTEQRDSAMYRCASSLGGLAVLGTDTQYFGPGTRLTVL.

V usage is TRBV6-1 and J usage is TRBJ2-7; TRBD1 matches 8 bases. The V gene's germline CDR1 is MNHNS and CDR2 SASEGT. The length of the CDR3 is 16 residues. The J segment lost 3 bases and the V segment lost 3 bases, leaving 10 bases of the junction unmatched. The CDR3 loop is CASSDLSRDRNYEQYF. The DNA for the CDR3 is TGTGCCAGCAGTGACCTCTCCCGGGACAGGAACTACGAGCAGTACTTC.

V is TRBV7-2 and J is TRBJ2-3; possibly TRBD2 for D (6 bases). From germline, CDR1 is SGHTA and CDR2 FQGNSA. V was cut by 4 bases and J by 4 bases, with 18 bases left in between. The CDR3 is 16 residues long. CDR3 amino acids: CASSSDRPRGSDTQYF. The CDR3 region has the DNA TGTGCCAGCAGCTCCGATCGACCCCGGGGGTCAGATACGCAGTATTTT.

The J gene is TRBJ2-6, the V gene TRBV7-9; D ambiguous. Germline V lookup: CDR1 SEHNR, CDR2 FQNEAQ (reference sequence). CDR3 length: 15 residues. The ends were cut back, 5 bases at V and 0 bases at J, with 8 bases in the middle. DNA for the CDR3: TGTGCCAGCAGCCCGCCCGGCTCTGGGGCCAACGTCCTGACTTTC. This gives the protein CASSPPGSGANVLTF.

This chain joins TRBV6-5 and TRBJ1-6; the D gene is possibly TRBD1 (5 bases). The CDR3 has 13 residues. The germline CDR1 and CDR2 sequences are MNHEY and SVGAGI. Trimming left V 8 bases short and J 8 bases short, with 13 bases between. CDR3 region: CASSDTTDSPLHF. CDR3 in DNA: TGTGCCAGCTCGGACACCACCGATTCACCCCTCCACTTT.

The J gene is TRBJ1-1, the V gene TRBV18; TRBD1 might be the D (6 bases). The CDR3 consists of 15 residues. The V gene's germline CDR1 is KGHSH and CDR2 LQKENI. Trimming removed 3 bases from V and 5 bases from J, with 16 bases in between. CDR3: CASSPEQGPGTEAFF. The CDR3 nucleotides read TGTGCCAGCTCACCCGAACAGGGCCCGGGGACTGAAGCTTTCTTT.

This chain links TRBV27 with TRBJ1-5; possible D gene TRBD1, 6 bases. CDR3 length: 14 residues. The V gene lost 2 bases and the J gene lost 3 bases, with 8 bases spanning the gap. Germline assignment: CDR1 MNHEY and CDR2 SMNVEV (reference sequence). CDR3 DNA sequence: TGTGCCAGCAGTTTAGGGGGGGCCAATCAGCCCCAGCATTTT. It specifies CASSLGGANQPQHF.

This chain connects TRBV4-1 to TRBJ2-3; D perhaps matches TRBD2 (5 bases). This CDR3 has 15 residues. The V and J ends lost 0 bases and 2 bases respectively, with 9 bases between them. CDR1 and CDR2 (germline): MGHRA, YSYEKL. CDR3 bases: TGCGCCAGCAGCCAAGATAGAGGGAACACAGATACGCAGTATTTT. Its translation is CASSQDRGNTDTQYF.

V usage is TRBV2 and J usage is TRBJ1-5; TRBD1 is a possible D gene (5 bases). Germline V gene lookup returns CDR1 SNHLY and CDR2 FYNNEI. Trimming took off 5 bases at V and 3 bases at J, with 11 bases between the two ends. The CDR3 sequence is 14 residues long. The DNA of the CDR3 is TGTGCCAGCAGTTCGGGCAGGGACAATCAGCCCCAGCATTTT. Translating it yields CASSSGRDNQPQHF.

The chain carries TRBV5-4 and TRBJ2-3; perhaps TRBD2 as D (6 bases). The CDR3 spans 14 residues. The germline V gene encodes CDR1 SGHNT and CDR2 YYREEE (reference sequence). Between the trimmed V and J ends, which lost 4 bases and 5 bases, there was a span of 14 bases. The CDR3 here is CASSPEAGRDTQYF. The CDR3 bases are TGTGCCAGCAGCCCGGAGGCGGGGAGAGATACGCAGTATTTT.

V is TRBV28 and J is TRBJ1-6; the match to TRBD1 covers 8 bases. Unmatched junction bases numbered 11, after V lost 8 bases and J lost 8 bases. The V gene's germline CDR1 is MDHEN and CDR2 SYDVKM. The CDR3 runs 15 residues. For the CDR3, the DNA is TGTGCCAGCGCCCCTGGACAGGGAGGACATTCACCCCTCCACTTT. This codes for CASAPGQGGHSPLHF.

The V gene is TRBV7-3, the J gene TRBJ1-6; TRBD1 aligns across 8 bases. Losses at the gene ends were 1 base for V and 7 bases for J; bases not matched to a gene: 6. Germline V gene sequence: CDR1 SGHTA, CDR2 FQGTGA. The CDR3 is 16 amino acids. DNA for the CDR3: TGTGCCAGCAGCTTAAGGGGACAGGCCGCCAATTCACCCCTCCACTTT. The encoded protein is CASSLRGQAANSPLHF.

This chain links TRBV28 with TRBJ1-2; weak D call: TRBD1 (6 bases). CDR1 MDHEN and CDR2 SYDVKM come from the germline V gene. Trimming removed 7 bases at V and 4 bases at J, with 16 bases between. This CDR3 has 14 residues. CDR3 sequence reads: CASTRRGRGYGYTF. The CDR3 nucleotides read TGTGCCAGCACTCGGCGGGGGCGCGGCTATGGCTACACCTTC.

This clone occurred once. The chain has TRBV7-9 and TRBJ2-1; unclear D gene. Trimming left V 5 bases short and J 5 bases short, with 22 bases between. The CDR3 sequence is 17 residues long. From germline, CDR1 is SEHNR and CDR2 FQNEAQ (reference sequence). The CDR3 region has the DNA TGTGCCAGCAGCCATGGTAGCCTTGGTCGAGTGAACAATGAGCAGTTCTTC. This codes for CASSHGSLGRVNNEQFF.

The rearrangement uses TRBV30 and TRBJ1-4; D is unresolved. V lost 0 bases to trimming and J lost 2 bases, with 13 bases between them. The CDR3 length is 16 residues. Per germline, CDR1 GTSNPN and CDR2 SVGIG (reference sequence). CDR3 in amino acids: CAWSVPGRGTNEKLFF. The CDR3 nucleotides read TGTGCCTGGAGTGTACCGGGCCGAGGGACTAATGAAAAACTGTTTTTT.

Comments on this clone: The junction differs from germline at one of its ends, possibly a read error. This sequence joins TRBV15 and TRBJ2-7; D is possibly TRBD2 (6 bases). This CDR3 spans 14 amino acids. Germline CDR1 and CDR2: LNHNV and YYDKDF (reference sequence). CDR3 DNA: TGTGCCACCAGCAGAGAGGGGGGTCCCTATGAGCAGTACTTC. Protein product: CATSREGGPYEQYF.

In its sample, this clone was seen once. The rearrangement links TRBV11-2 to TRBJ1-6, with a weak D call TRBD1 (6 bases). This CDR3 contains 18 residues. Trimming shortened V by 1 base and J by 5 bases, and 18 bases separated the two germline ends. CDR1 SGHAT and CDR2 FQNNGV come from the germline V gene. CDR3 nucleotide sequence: TGTGCCAGCAGCTTAGGGAATGGCAGGGGTAACGATAATTCACCCCTCCACTTT. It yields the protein CASSLGNGRGNDNSPLHF.

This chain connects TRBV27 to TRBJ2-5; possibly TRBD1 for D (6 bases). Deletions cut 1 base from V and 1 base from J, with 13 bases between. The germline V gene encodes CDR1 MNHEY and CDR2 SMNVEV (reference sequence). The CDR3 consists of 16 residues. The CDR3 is CASSLWSQGTQETQYF. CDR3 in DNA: TGTGCCAGCAGTTTATGGTCCCAGGGGACCCAAGAGACCCAGTACTTC.

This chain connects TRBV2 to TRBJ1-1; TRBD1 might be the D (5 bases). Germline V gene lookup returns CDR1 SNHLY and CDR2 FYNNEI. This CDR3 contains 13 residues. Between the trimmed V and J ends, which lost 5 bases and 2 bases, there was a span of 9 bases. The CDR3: CASSNRGNTEAFF. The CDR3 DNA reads TGTGCCAGCAGTAATAGGGGTAACACTGAAGCTTTCTTT.

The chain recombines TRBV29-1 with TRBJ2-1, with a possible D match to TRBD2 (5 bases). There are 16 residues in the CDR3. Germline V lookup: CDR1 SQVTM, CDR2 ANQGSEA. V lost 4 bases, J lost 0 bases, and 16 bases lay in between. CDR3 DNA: TGCAGCGTTGTCGGGAACGGCCCGAGCTCCTACAATGAGCAGTTCTTC. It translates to CSVVGNGPSSYNEQFF.

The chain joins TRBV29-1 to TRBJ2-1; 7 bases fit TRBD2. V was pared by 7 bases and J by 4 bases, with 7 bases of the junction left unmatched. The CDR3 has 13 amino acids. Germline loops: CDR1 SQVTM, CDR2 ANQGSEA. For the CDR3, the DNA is TGCAGCGCCCTCGTCGGGGGGTACAATGAGCAGTTCTTC. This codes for CSALVGGYNEQFF.

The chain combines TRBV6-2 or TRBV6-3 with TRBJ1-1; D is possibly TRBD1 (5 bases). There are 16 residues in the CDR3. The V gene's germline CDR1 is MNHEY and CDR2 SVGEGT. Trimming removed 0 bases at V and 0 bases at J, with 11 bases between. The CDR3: CASSYSTGALNTEAFF. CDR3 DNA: TGTGCCAGCAGTTACTCGACTGGGGCTTTGAACACTGAAGCTTTCTTT.

This CDR3 reads CASSYSYTDTQYF. CDR3 in DNA: TGTGCCAGCAGTTACAGTTACACAGATACGCAGTATTTT. The V gene is TRBV27, the J gene TRBJ2-3; D unclear. Looked up from germline, CDR1 is MNHEY and CDR2 is SMNVEV (reference sequence). V was trimmed by 4 bases and J by 2 bases, leaving 7 bases between them. The CDR3 is made up of 13 amino acids.

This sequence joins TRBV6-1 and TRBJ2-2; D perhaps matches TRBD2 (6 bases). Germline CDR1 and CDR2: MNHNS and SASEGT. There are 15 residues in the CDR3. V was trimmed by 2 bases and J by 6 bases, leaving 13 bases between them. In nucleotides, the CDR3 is TGTGCCAGCAGTGAAAGGAGGGGTCAAGCCGGGGAGCTGTTTTTT. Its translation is CASSERRGQAGELFF.

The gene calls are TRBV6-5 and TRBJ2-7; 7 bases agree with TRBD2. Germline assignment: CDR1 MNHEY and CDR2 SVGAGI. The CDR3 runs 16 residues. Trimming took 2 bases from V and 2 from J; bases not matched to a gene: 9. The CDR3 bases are TGTGCCAGCAGTTACACGGGAGGTACAGGTACCTACGAGCAGTACTTC. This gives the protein CASSYTGGTGTYEQYF.